The present T cell receptor (beta chain) was sequenced within a study of vaccination and CD4 T cells after COVID-19 (dated by TCRdb to between 2021 and 2024). Regarding the complete study: Every convalescent patient had a positive nasal swab PCR test for SARS-CoV-2, with mild disease in 9 or 10 patients and severe disease in one. The convalescent cohort included six males and four females, with two Hispanic individuals, seven Caucasians, two Asians and one multiracial person. Two doses of either the Pfizer-BioNTech BNT162b2 vaccine (n=8) or the Moderna mRNA-1273 vaccine (n=2) were administered to participants. Post-COVID blood samples from convalescent patients were collected a median of roughly 100 days after diagnosis, with a range of 35 to 161 days. Post-vaccine blood samples were collected a median of around 10 weeks after the second vaccine dose, ranging from about 13 to 250 days. Overlapping spike peptide pools from SARS-CoV-2 and from the common cold coronaviruses HCoV-NL63, HCoV-OC43 and HCoV-229E were used as culture stimuli. Control cultures received a CEFX viral epitope pool as the positive control, an HIV-1 Nef peptide pool as the negative control, or no peptide. The spike-specific CD4+ TCR repertoire was compared before and after mRNA vaccination in approximately 9 COVID-19 convalescent patients and a few infection-naive healthy vaccine recipients. The research as a whole found: Relatively few convalescent patients were included in the study, and early timepoints after natural infection were not analyzed. The median number of SARS-CoV-2-reactive clonotypes rose from about 23 after infection to 38 after vaccination, but the change was not significant. In convalescent patients, a median roughly 88% of post-vaccine SARS-CoV-2-reactive clones were detected only after vaccination, suggesting vaccine-specific priming. Of the vaccine-specific clones found in convalescent patients, nearly all (304 of 307) were mono-reactive for SARS-CoV-2 spike instead of being cross-reactive with common cold coronaviruses.

What the treatment or condition label conveys for this sample: roughly 10-day PBMC culture with coronavirus spike peptide pools or control peptides (ViraFEST assay). The ViraFEST assay, used in the study, expanded antigen-specific T cells with peptide pools and then identified the expanded clonotypes through TCR sequencing. The convalescent patients' positive SARS-CoV-2 PCR tests were from March to December 2020, which was before the Alpha, Beta and Delta variants emerged in the United States. Each well held more than 1.5 million PBMCs cultured in IMDM containing about 5% human AB serum and about 10 IU/ml IL-2, with about 10 ug/ml peptide pools added. Half of the culture medium was replaced with fresh IL-2-containing medium on days 3 and 7. CD4+ T cells were isolated after approximately ten days of culture through negative selection using the EasySep CD4+ T cell isolation kit. PBMCs were separated from whole blood using Ficoll-Paque Plus gradient centrifugation and then either used fresh or cryopreserved at -140C. Culture conditions were generally each tested in triplicate wells.

The library was built by means of PCR. TCR sequencing of DNA from cultured CD4+ T cells used the Oncomine TCR Beta short-read assay at the Johns Hopkins FTIC core. The QIAamp micro DNA kit was used to extract genomic DNA from the cultured CD4+ T cells. Oncomine TCR Beta libraries made from cultured CD4+ T cells were pooled using unique dual indexes and sequenced on an Illumina iSeq 100. The original pipeline was this. Non-productive sequences were removed, and CDR3s not starting with C, not ending with F or W, or shorter than 7 amino acids were discarded. The MANAFEST web application was used to identify antigen-specific clonotypes by comparing peptide-stimulated wells against reference wells and other culture wells. Positive clones required FDR below 0.05, an odds ratio above 5, and productive frequency above 0.1% in at least two of three replicate wells. Clonotypes that were significantly expanded in both SARS-CoV-2 spike wells and at least one common cold coronavirus spike condition were defined as cross-reactive. Similarity between CDR3 sequences was evaluated in R version 3.6.1 using Levenshtein distances (stringdist) and unrooted phylogenetic trees (ape). TCRdb passed the public sequencing reads through fastp at Q25 and MiXCR, retaining productive beta sequences. Under each unique CDR3 protein, matching rows form one entry showing the most common genes and DNA. These V and J calls derive from TCRdb rather than the authors' analysis. Here the sample has 5,000 or so distinct CDR3 sequences; about 57% occur a single time. Of the sample, roughly a third falls within the top ten clones.

This clonotype appeared a single time. It lacks a known antigen. No clone much larger than this one lies a single base away; base qualities are absent. One read alone lends weak support. Sequenced input: CD4+ T cells from blood, cultured in vitro. This clonotype originated in a human donor who had recovered from COVID-19.

The DNA reads as follows: TGCAGTGCCGGGACCGACACTACCACGGGGCAGTACTTC. This sequence encodes CSAGTDTTTGQYF. The V and J genes are TRBV20-1 and TRBJ2-7; the D gene assignment is perhaps TRBD1 or TRBD2, with each matching 5 bases. The trim is 6 bases for V and 9 bases for J, with a gap of 21 bases between the germline ends. The CDR3 starts with the cysteine, ends with the phenylalanine, and has 13 residues. Solely the CDR3 DNA is kept, with 39 bases framed from the first base. CDR1 and CDR2 are drawn from the germline V gene (reference sequence): DFQATT, SNEGSKA.